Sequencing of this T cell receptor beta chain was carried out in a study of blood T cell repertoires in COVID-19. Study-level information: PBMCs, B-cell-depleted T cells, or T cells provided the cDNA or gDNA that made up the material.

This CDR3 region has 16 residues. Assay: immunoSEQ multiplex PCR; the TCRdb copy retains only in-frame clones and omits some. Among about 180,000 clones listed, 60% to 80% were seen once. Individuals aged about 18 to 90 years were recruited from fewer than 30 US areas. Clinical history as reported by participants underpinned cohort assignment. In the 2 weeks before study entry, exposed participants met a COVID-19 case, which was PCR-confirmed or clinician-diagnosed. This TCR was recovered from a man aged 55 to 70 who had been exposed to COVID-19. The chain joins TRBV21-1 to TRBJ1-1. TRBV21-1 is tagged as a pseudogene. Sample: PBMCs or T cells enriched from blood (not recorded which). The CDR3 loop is CASILCPGDPNTEAFF. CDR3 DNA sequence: TGTGCCAGCATCCTCTGCCCCGGGGATCCGAACACTGAAGCTTTCTTT.